Here is one T cell receptor beta chain with its context. The sample originates from a study of CD8+CD57+ T cells in acquired aplastic anemia. For the study at large: The mean DNA yield obtained from sorted CD4+ and CD8+ cells came to roughly 3.4 ug.

Genomic DNA, serving as template, underwent TCR beta VDJ and CDR3 profiling. TCRdb called the reads again in MiXCR, with one record for every CDR3 protein. The repertoire holds about 210,000 distinct CDR3 sequences, with 61% as singletons. The CDR3 contains 13 residues. CDR1 SNHLY and CDR2 FYNNEI come from the germline V gene. Trimming cost V 4 bases and J 10 bases, with 16 bases left between them. V is TRBV2 and J is TRBJ1-1, with D possibly being TRBD1 (5 bases). The clonotype was recovered from a human donor in good health. Sequenced: sorted CD4+, CD8+, or CD8+CD57+ T cells (not recorded which) from PBMCs. CDR3 DNA: TGTGCCAGCAGTGTGGCAGGGATGGCTGGAGCTTTCTTT. The encoded protein is CASSVAGMAGAFF.